The following is a T cell receptor beta chain sequence with its context. What it binds is unknown. This specimen includes other DNA sequences encoding the same CDR3. CD45RO negativity and positive selection for CCR7 defined naive CD8 cells, a population that excluded terminally differentiated effector memory CD45RA+ cells. This specimen belongs to a study of shared clonotypes between healthy human individuals. Study conclusions and caveats: Generally, naive subsets came out with larger estimated richness than memory subsets. Limited genetic and exposure-history diversity came from having few donors.

Method: immunoSEQ multiplex PCR; TCRdb's copy keeps in-frame clones and lacks some. The sample records millions of clones, approximately 94% being singletons. CDR3 length equals 15 residues. Germline V gene lookup returns CDR1 SGHNT and CDR2 YYREEE (reference sequence). With 0 bases clipped from V and 2 bases from J, the junction kept 5 bases outside the gene matches. The J gene is TRBJ2-7, the V gene TRBV5-4; the match to TRBD2 covers 7 bases. This TCR was sampled from a man aged 18 to 30 in good health. Source material: naive CD8+ T cells sorted from blood. The CDR3 DNA reads as TGTGCCAGCAGCTTGGAGGCGGGAGCCGCCTACGAGCAGTACTTC. Protein sequence: CASSLEAGAAYEQYF. The entire variable domain, with the rest obtained from reference TRBV5-4 and TRBJ2-7, is as follows: ETGVTQSPTHLIKTRGQQVTLRCSSQSGHNTVSWYQQALGQGPQFIFQYYREEENGRGNFPPRFSGLQFPNYSSELNVNALELDDSALYLCASSLEAGAAYEQYFGPGTRLTVT.